A single sample is the source of the 4 T cell receptor beta chains below, sequenced in a study of blood T cell repertoires in COVID-19. Assay used: immunoSEQ multiplex PCR; TCRdb lists only in-frame clones, some missing. The table lists about 400,000 clones, just under 90% of them singletons, with about a tenth in the top ten. The sequencing input was PBMCs or T cells enriched from blood (not recorded which). These TCRs come from a woman aged 45-60 years who had recovered from COVID-19.

The chain recombines TRBV7-9 with TRBJ2-1; D gene unclear. Germline CDR1 SEHNR, CDR2 FQNEAQ (reference sequence). The CDR3 loop spans 13 amino acids. V was clipped by 6 bases and J by 10 bases, with 16 bases between them. The CDR3 protein is CASSPSAGKEQFF. The CDR3 DNA reads as TGTGCCAGCAGTCCCTCCGCAGGAAAAGAGCAGTTCTTC.

The J gene is TRBJ2-1, the V gene TRBV24-1; D remains unclear. The V end was cut by 7 bases, the J end by 3 bases, with 15 bases between. The CDR3 runs to 15 residues. CDR1 and CDR2 from the germline V gene are KGHDR and SFDVKD. CDR3 in amino acids: CATSGSAANYNEQFF. The DNA of the CDR3 is TGTGCCACCAGCGGGTCGGCGGCCAACTACAATGAGCAGTTCTTC.

The rearrangement uses TRBV27 and TRBJ2-1, with 9 bases aligning to TRBD1. The CDR3 contains 14 residues. Looked up from germline, CDR1 is MNHEY and CDR2 is SMNVEV (reference sequence). The V segment lost 6 bases and the J segment 3 bases; nucleotides outside the gene matches: 3. The CDR3, as DNA: TGTGCCAGCAGCGACAGGGGGAGCTACAATGAGCAGTTCTTC. The encoded protein is CASSDRGSYNEQFF.

This clone has a single count. The chain couples TRBV2 to TRBJ1-2; D is unclear. This CDR3 has 11 amino acids. CDR1 and CDR2 (germline): SNHLY, FYNNEI. V lost 3 bases and J lost 6, with 5 bases in between. The CDR3 spells CASSEGNGYTF. The CDR3 DNA follows: TGTGCCAGCAGTGAGGGCAATGGCTACACCTTC.